These T cell receptor beta chains were read from a single sample in a study of T cells in Graves' hyperthyroidism and ophthalmopathy. TCRdb re-analysed the multiplex PCR reads in MiXCR, keeping a single row per CDR3 protein. This table has around 390,000 distinct CDR3 sequences, roughly 14% appearing once. The sample comprised blood. The source of these receptors is a woman in her 30s with Graves' ophthalmopathy. The CDR3 runs from the conserved cysteine through the conserved F or W. A D gene is named only where the DNA matches it firmly. For some rows the clone size is stated as once, few or many, or as a class when expanded; others skip it.

V	size	D	J	DNA	CDR3
TRBV10-3	many	TRBD1	TRBJ2-3	TGTGCCAACAGAGGGACAGCCACAGATACGCAGTATTTT	CANRGTATDTQYF
TRBV3-1	.	TRBD2	TRBJ2-7	TGTGCCAGCGAAGTAGCGGGGGATCAGTACTTC	CASEVAGDQYF
TRBV29-1	many	.	TRBJ2-2	TGCAGCGTTGAATCCATCCGGCCCGGGGAGCTGTTTTTT	CSVESIRPGELFF
TRBV7-2	.	TRBD1	TRBJ1-5	TGTGCCAGCAGCTTGAGGACAGGACAGGGTCAGCCCCAGCATTTT	CASSLRTGQGQPQHF
TRBV7-3	.	.	TRBJ2-3	TGTGCCAGCAGCAATTTCCCAGATACGCAGTATTTT	CASSNFPDTQYF
TRBV7-2	.	TRBD2	TRBJ2-3	TGTGCCAGCAGCCCGAGCGGGGGGGCCGGCACAGATACGCAGTATTTT	CASSPSGGAGTDTQYF
TRBV11-2	.	.	TRBJ2-1	TGTGCCAGCAGCCACCCGACGGGGGCCGTCAATGAGCAGTTCTTC	CASSHPTGAVNEQFF
TRBV18	many	.	TRBJ1-3	TGTGCCAGCTCACCCGGGTCGAGCTCTGGAAACACCATATATTTT	CASSPGSSSGNTIYF
TRBV20-1	.	TRBD2	TRBJ2-5	TGCAGTGCTAGGCGCGGGGGGGCCCCTCGGGAGACCCAGTACTTC	CSARRGGAPRETQYF
TRBV6-1	many	.	TRBJ2-5	TGTGCCAGCAGTGTGGGGACCCAGTACTTC	CASSVGTQYF
TRBV28	many	.	TRBJ2-7	TGTGCCAGCACCAAAGGGAGGGGCAGGGGCCCCTACGAGCAGTACTTC	CASTKGRGRGPYEQYF